These T cell receptor beta chains were read from a single sample in a study of cytomegalovirus exposure and HLA in healthy donors. Sequenced by immunoSEQ multiplex PCR; TCRdb stores in-frame clones only, minus some. Found here are approximately 130,000 clones, about four fifths of them singletons; the top ten hold roughly 1.5%. Sequenced material: PBMCs. These receptors came from a woman aged 18-29 years in good health and CMV-seronegative. The CDR3 runs from the conserved cysteine through the conserved F or W. Fields, in order: V gene, D gene, clone size, J gene, CDR3 DNA, CDR3 protein. D genes are given only for firm matches. A clone size is listed for some rows: how often the clone was seen (once, few, many), or a class if it is expanded.

TRBV5-1	.	.	TRBJ1-1	TGCGCCAGCAGCTTGTTAACAGGGAGCTCCAACACTGAAGCTTTCTTT	CASSLLTGSSNTEAFF
TRBV27	.	.	TRBJ2-7	TGTGCCAGCAGTTTCGCACTCGTGATTGTCCCCTACGAGCAGTACTTC	CASSFALVIVPYEQYF
TRBV7-9	.	.	TRBJ1-2	TGTGCCAGCGAGAGGGCTATCTATGGCTACACCTTC	CASERAIYGYTF
TRBV7-2	.	.	TRBJ2-6	TGTGCCAGCAGCCCTGCCAGGTCCGGGCGCTCTCCTGGGGCCAACGGCCTGACTTTC	CASSPARSGRSPGANGLTF
TRBV27	TRBD1	.	TRBJ2-1	TGTGCCAGCAGTTTATCGCCCGGGACAGGGGGCCGTGAGCAGTTCTTC	CASSLSPGTGGREQFF
TRBV12-5	.	.	TRBJ2-7	TGTGCTAGTGGTTTGAATCCGACATACTCCTACGAGCAGTACTTC	CASGLNPTYSYEQYF
TRBV5-8	TRBD2	.	TRBJ2-3	TGTGCCAGCAGCCGCGGACTAGCGGGAAAAAGCACAGATACGCAGTATTTT	CASSRGLAGKSTDTQYF
TRBV2	TRBD1	.	TRBJ1-5	TGTGCCAGCCAGGGGGTTGGCAATCAGCCCCAGCATTTT	CASQGVGNQPQHF
TRBV2	.	.	TRBJ1-5	TGTGCCAGCAGTCTACAGGGTGTCGGCAATCAGCCCCAGCATTTT	CASSLQGVGNQPQHF
TRBV5-5	.	.	TRBJ1-4	TGTGCCAGCAGCTTTGGTCGGAGCGTCCCGGGAGAAAAACTGTTTTTT	CASSFGRSVPGEKLFF
TRBV18	.	.	TRBJ2-1	TGTGCCAGCTCCGCAGGGGTCAGCTCCTACAATGAGCAGTTCTTC	CASSAGVSSYNEQFF
TRBV2	.	.	TRBJ2-1	TGTGCCAGCAGGGAGGGACAGAGCTCCTACAATGAGCAGTTCTTC	CASREGQSSYNEQFF
TRBV6-5	TRBD1	.	TRBJ1-1	TGTGCCAGCAGACCACAGGGGAGGAGCACTGAAGCTTTCTTT	CASRPQGRSTEAFF
TRBV27	TRBD1	.	TRBJ2-7	TGTGCCAGCCGACAGGGGGGTACCGCCTACGAGCAGTACTTC	CASRQGGTAYEQYF
TRBV5-6	.	.	TRBJ2-3	TGTGCCAGCAGCTTGTATGGTAGCGCTGGAGATACGCAGTATTTT	CASSLYGSAGDTQYF
TRBV5-6	TRBD1	.	TRBJ1-1	TGTGCCAGCAGCTTTGGACAGGTGAACACTGAAGCTTTCTTT	CASSFGQVNTEAFF
TRBV10-3	.	.	TRBJ1-2	TGTGCCATCAGTGAGTCGGCAGACTATGGCTACACCTTC	CAISESADYGYTF
TRBV7-9	TRBD1	.	TRBJ1-2	TGTTCCAGCACCGTAGGTGAGGGGGCAGGTGGCTACACCTTC	CSSTVGEGAGGYTF
TRBV11-2	TRBD1	.	TRBJ1-4	TGTGCCAGCAGCTTAGATCGGTCAGGGGGCACTAATGAAAAACTGTTTTTT	CASSLDRSGGTNEKLFF
TRBV7-9	.	.	TRBJ1-1	TGTGCCAGCAGGCCCGGACAGTCCCCGGGCGAGAACACTGAAGCTTTCTTT	CASRPGQSPGENTEAFF
TRBV2	TRBD2	.	TRBJ2-3	TGTGCCAGCAGTGAGCCGGGACTAGCGGGAGGGGGCACAGATACGCAGTATTTT	CASSEPGLAGGGTDTQYF
TRBV14	TRBD1	once	TRBJ1-1	TGTGCCAGCAGCCCACACAGGGGTAGCACTGAAGCTTTCTTT	CASSPHRGSTEAFF
TRBV13	.	.	TRBJ1-3	TGTGCCAGCAGCGGGGGGGAGGGGATAAGGCCTGGAAACACCATATATTTT	CASSGGEGIRPGNTIYF
TRBV19	TRBD1	.	TRBJ2-7	TGTGCCAGTGGAGGGACAGGGAGCTACGAGCAGTACTTC	CASGGTGSYEQYF
TRBV19	TRBD1	.	TRBJ1-6	TGTGCCAGTAGTACCGGACAGGGGTCACCCCTCCACTTT	CASSTGQGSPLHF
TRBV4-2	TRBD2	.	TRBJ2-5	TGTGCCAGCAGCCAGCCCCAGGGACTAGCGGGGATTCAAGAGACCCAGTACTTC	CASSQPQGLAGIQETQYF
TRBV6-4	.	.	TRBJ1-2	TGTGCCAGCAGCTCCCAAGCGTATCGTAGAGATGGCTACACCTTC	CASSSQAYRRDGYTF
TRBV18	TRBD2	.	TRBJ2-1	TGTGCCAGCTCACCACCGAGGGCTAGCGGGAGGGACAATGAGCAGTTCTTC	CASSPPRASGRDNEQFF
TRBV7-2	.	.	TRBJ2-5	TGTGCCAGCAGCTTAGAACTAGCCGGGGAGACCCAGTACTTC	CASSLELAGETQYF
TRBV5-1	TRBD1	.	TRBJ1-2	TGCGCCAGCAGCCCTGACAGGGGCCATGGCTACACCTTC	CASSPDRGHGYTF
TRBV6-5	.	.	TRBJ1-3	TGTGCCAGCAGTTACTCTTCGGAGTCTGGAAACACCATATATTTT	CASSYSSESGNTIYF
TRBV15	TRBD2	.	TRBJ2-3	TGTGCCACCAGCAGAGCTGGTAGCGGGAGAACAGATACGCAGTATTTT	CATSRAGSGRTDTQYF
TRBV16	TRBD2	.	TRBJ2-2	TGTGCCAGCAGCCACCAGCGGGGAACCGGGGAGCTGTTTTTT	CASSHQRGTGELFF
TRBV6-5	.	.	TRBJ1-2	TGTGCCAGCAGTTACGACAGCTATGGCTACACCTTC	CASSYDSYGYTF
TRBV7-6	TRBD2	.	TRBJ2-7	TGTGCCAGCAGCCTCCCCGTCAGCGGGAGTCTGGACGAGCAGTACTTC	CASSLPVSGSLDEQYF
TRBV18	.	.	TRBJ1-2	TGTGCCAGCTCAACCAACGTACGACAAACTAACTATGGCTACACCTTC	CASSTNVRQTNYGYTF
TRBV15	.	.	TRBJ2-7	TGTGCCACCAGCAGTGTTCCGGGTGGGAGAACCTACGAGCAGTACTTC	CATSSVPGGRTYEQYF